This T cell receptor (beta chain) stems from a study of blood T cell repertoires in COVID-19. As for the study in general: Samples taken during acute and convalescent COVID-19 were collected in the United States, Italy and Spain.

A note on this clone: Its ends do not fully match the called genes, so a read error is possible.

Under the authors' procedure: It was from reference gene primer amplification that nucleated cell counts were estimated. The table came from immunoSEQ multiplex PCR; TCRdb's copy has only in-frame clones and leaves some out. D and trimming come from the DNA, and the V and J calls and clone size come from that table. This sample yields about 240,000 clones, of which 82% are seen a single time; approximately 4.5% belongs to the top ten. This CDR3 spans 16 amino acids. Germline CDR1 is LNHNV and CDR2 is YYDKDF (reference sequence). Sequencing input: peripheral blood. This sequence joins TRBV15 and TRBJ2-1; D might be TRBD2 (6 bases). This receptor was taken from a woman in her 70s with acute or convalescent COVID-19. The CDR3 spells CATSGEETRSYNEQFF. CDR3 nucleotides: TGTGCCACCAGCGGAGAAGAGACTAGGTCGTACAATGAGCAGTTCTTC.